Ten or more counts support the clone carrying this TCR beta chain. Its specificity is not known. This entry comes from a study of metastatic and nonmetastatic thyroid tumors. Study at large: Repertoires from blood and tumor or nodule tissue of malignant and benign thyroid patients were compared. General study findings and limits: Significantly greater TCR beta diversity was reportedly found in malignant thyroid tumors than in benign nodules (in blood and tumor).

Ahead of thyroid surgery, no patient had received treatment of any kind. The germline V gene encodes CDR1 SNHLY and CDR2 FYNNEI. V shed 8 bases and J 7 bases; nucleotides not matched to a gene: 3. The CDR3 is 13 residues long. Original data processing: What underpinned the distant-metastasis classifier for papillary thyroid cancer was the set of CDR3 differences across clinicopathological groups. TCRdb reanalyzed the PCR reads via MiXCR. The V and J calls here are based on TCRdb, not the publication. The sample has 6,000 or so clones; roughly 15% are singletons. The sequenced sample consisted of tumor tissue. The sequence was collected from a male donor with papillary thyroid cancer or a benign thyroid nodule (not recorded which). Some clones in this sample may be carry-over from other donors' samples. The genes are TRBV2 and TRBJ1-4, with 11 bases fitting TRBD1. The CDR3 loop reads CASRGQGVEKLFF. CDR3 coding DNA: TGTGCCAGCCGGGGACAGGGGGTTGAAAAACTGTTTTTT.